These T cell receptor beta chains were read from a single sample in a study of T cell responses to AZD1222 COVID-19 vaccine. Clones were sequenced by immunoSEQ multiplex PCR, and TCRdb holds only the in-frame ones, with some missing. Of approximately 110,000 clones detected, 87% appear once; the ten largest clones hold 2.5%. This material consisted of peripheral blood, taken 28 days after the second AZD1222 dose. These receptors were obtained from an adult who received the AZD1222 COVID-19 vaccine. Both conserved end residues are part of each CDR3. The D gene is left open where the match is weak. Where a row states a size, it is once, few, many or the class of an expanded clone; other rows omit it.

.	TRBV11-2	.	TRBJ1-4	CASSGLRRNNEKLFF	TGTGCCAGCAGCGGGCTCAGGAGAAATAATGAAAAACTGTTTTTT
.	TRBV11-2	.	TRBJ1-2	CASSSLGKNTNYGYTF	TGTGCCAGCAGCTCATTGGGTAAGAACACTAACTATGGCTACACCTTC
once	TRBV24-1	.	TRBJ2-7	CATSDLGGAAEWNYEQYF	TGTGCCACCAGTGATTTGGGGGGAGCGGCCGAATGGAACTACGAGCAGTACTTC
.	TRBV9	.	TRBJ2-5	CASSVEGRPRETQYF	TGTGCCAGCAGCGTAGAAGGCCGACCACGGGAGACCCAGTACTTC
.	TRBV4-3	TRBD2	TRBJ2-3	CASSPGLAVDTQYF	TGCGCCAGCAGCCCAGGACTAGCGGTGGATACGCAGTATTTT
.	TRBV19	.	TRBJ1-1	CASSMEPPENTEAFF	TGTGCCAGTAGTATGGAGCCCCCTGAGAACACTGAAGCTTTCTTT
.	TRBV28	.	TRBJ2-1	CASSYTSSQYNEQFF	TGTGCCAGCAGCTACACTAGCTCGCAATACAATGAGCAGTTCTTC
.	TRBV12-3/TRBV12-4	TRBD1	TRBJ2-1	CASSWTGGNEQFF	TGTGCCAGCAGTTGGACAGGGGGCAATGAGCAGTTCTTC
once	TRBV6-1	TRBD2	TRBJ2-1	CASSEALLAGENEQFF	TGTGCCAGCAGTGAAGCGCTACTAGCGGGAGAGAATGAGCAGTTCTTC
.	TRBV4-3	TRBD1	TRBJ2-1	CASSLGQANEQFF	TGCGCCAGCAGCCTGGGACAGGCGAATGAGCAGTTCTTC
.	TRBV5-1	.	TRBJ2-7	CASSFGGSNSYEQYF	TGCGCCAGCAGCTTTGGTGGGAGTAACTCCTACGAGCAGTACTTC
.	TRBV7-9	TRBD2	TRBJ2-1	CASSFSGRAMDEQFF	TGTGCCAGCAGCTTTAGCGGGAGGGCTATGGATGAGCAGTTCTTC
.	TRBV5-4	.	TRBJ2-5	CASSLVGSAQETQYF	TGTGCCAGCAGCTTGGTTGGTAGCGCCCAAGAGACCCAGTACTTC
few	TRBV19	.	TRBJ2-5	CASSSGLSPIRETQYF	TGTGCCAGTAGTTCTGGACTATCGCCTATACGGGAGACCCAGTACTTC
once	TRBV19	.	TRBJ1-2	CASSIGGASYYGYTF	TGTGCCAGTAGTATTGGAGGGGCTTCGTACTATGGCTACACCTTC
.	TRBV5-1	.	TRBJ1-4	CASSFSQGKSEKLFF	TGCGCCAGCAGCTTCTCACAGGGAAAGAGTGAAAAACTGTTTTTT
.	TRBV28	TRBD1	TRBJ1-1	CASRLQGQGRLNTEAFF	TGTGCCAGCAGACTACAAGGACAGGGGAGATTGAACACTGAAGCTTTCTTT
.	TRBV11-2	TRBD1	TRBJ2-5	CASSRLTGIVETQYF	TGTGCCAGCAGCAGGCTGACAGGGATAGTGGAGACCCAGTACTTC
.	TRBV30	.	TRBJ1-2	CAWSVQGRGYGYTF	TGTGCCTGGAGTGTTCAGGGGAGGGGGTATGGCTACACCTTC
few	TRBV28	.	TRBJ2-7	CASSTIPGRGGEQYF	TGTGCCAGCAGCACCATACCAGGACGGGGCGGCGAGCAGTACTTC